The rows below give T cell receptor beta chains drawn from one sample of a study of T cells after yellow fever vaccination. From the 5' RACE reads, TCRdb called clonotypes with MiXCR, one entry per CDR3 protein. The sample gives approximately 550,000 distinct CDR3 sequences, about 19% of which show up once; roughly an eighth is in the top ten. The sample here was PBMCs, taken 15 days after the yellow fever booster vaccination. Receptors originate from a man aged 25 to 45 who received the YFV17D yellow fever vaccine. CDR3s include the opening cysteine and the closing phenylalanine or tryptophan. Fields, in order: V gene, CDR3 length, CDR3 protein.

>TRBV29-1|11
CSVAETDTQYF
>TRBV10-1|10
CAKATYEQYF
>TRBV18|15
CASSAGTSDIGEQFF
>TRBV27|13
CASSLYRGEKLFF
>TRBV7-8|16
CASSGGLLSSYNEQFF
>TRBV10-3|13
CAQWLAPYNEQFF
>TRBV20-1|12
CSAPTGFNEQFF
>TRBV15|16
CATSSMVSIGYNEQFF
>TRBV7-2|13
CASSPSPGSGQYF
>TRBV7-2|15
CASSLAIGEVETQYF
>TRBV3-1|14
CASSQERGGNEQYF
>TRBV7-9|13
CASSETRAYEQYF
>TRBV3-1|16
CASSGPVGLAGDGPFF
>TRBV4-3|17
CASSQEPTGPYNSPLHF
>TRBV14|13
CASSQDLAGVLDF
>TRBV5-1|15
CASSLELASTGEQYF
>TRBV4-2|17
CASSQDGAGLGDSPLHF
>TRBV29-1|14
CSASTGDSNQPQHF
>TRBV29-1|12
CSVGLGNTEAFF
>TRBV7-9|14
CASSSGLAKETQYF
>TRBV20-1|13
CSARGGFADTQYF
>TRBV15|15
CATSSGDRRYTKQYF